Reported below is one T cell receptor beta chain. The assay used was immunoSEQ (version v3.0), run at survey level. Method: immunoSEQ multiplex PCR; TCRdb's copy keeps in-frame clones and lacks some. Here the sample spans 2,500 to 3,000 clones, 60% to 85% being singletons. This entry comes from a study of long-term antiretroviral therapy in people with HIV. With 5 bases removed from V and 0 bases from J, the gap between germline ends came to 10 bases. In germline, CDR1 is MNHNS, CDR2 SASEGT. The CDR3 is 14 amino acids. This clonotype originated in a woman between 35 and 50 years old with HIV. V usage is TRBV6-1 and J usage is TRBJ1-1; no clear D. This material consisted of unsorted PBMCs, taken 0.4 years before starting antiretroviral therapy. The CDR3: CASSLGRLNTEAFF. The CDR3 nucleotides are TGTGCCAGCAGTCTTGGACGGTTGAACACTGAAGCTTTCTTT.